This T cell receptor beta chain was identified in a study of blood T cell repertoires in COVID-19. Study summary: Samples came from the United States, Italy and Spain, spanning acute and convalescent COVID-19. PBMCs, B-cell-depleted T cells, or T cells were the source of the cDNA or gDNA that made up the material.

The trim removed 6 bases at V and 14 bases at J, leaving 10 bases unmatched. The CDR3 runs to 14 residues. The germline V gene encodes CDR1 MNHEY and CDR2 SVGAGI. Authors' methods: Researchers report that nucleated cell counts were estimated from reference gene primer amplification. Some clones are missing from TCRdb's copy, which holds only in-frame ones; the method was immunoSEQ multiplex PCR. That table is the source of V, J and clone size, and D and trimming were worked out from the DNA. The top ten hold roughly a sixth of the sample, which has 150,000 to 200,000 clones, 90% seen once. This clonotype was obtained from a man in his sixties with active or convalescent COVID-19. The rearrangement joins TRBV6-5 to TRBJ1-6; TRBD1 matches 10 bases. Source material: peripheral blood. CDR3 nucleotides: TGTGCCAGCAGGGGGGACAGGGGCCTTCAGGCCCTCCACTTT. It is translated as CASRGDRGLQALHF.